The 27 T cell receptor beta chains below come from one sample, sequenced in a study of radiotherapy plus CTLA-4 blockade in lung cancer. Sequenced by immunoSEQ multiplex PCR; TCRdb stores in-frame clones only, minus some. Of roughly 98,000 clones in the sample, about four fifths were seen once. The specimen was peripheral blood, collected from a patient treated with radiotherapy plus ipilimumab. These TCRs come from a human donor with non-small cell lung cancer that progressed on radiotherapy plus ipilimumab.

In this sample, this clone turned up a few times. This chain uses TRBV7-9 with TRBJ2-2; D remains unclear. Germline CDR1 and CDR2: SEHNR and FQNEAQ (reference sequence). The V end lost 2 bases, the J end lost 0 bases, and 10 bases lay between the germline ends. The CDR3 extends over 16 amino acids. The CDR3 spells CASSLSGPANTGELFF. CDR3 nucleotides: TGTGCCAGCAGCTTATCGGGTCCTGCGAACACCGGGGAGCTGTTTTTT. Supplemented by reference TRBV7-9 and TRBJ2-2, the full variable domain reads DTGVSQNPRHKITKRGQNVTFRCDPISEHNRLYWYRQTLGQGPEFLTYFQNEAQLEKSRLLSDRFSAERPKGSFSTLEIQRTEQGDSAMYLCASSLSGPANTGELFFGEGSRLTVL.

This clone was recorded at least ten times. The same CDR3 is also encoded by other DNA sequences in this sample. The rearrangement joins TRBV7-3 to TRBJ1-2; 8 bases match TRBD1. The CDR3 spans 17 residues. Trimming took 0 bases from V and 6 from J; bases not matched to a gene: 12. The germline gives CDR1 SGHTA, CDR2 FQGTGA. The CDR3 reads CASSLTGAGGEGDGYTF. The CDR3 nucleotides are TGTGCCAGCAGCTTAACGGGAGCAGGGGGCGAGGGGGATGGCTACACCTTC. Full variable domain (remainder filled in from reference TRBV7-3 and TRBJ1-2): GAGVSQTPSNKVTEKGKYVELRCDPISGHTALYWYRQSLGQGPEFLIYFQGTGAADDSGLPNDRFFAVRPEGSVSTLKIQRTERGDSAVYLCASSLTGAGGEGDGYTFGSGTRLTVV.

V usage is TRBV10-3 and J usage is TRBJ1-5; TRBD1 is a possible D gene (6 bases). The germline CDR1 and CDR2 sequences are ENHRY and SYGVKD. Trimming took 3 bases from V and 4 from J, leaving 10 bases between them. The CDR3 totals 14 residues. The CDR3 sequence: CAISDQGQNQPQHF. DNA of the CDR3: TGTGCCATCAGTGACCAAGGACAGAATCAGCCCCAGCATTTT.

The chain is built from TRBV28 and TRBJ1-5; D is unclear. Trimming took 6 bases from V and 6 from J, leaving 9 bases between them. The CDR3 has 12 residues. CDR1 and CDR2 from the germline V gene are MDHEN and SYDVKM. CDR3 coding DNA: TGTGCCAGCAGGATCCCGGGTCAGCCCCAGCATTTT. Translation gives CASRIPGQPQHF.

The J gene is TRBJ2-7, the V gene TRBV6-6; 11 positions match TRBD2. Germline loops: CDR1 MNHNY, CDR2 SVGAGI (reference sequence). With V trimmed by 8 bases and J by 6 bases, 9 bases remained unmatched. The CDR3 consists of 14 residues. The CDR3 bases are TGTGCCAGCGCCCGGCTAGCGGGAGGAAGCGAGCAGTACTTC. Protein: CASARLAGGSEQYF.

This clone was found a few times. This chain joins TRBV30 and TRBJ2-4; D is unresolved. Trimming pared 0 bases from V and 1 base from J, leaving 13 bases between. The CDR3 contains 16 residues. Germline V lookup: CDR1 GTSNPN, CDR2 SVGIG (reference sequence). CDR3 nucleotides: TGTGCCTGGAGTGTACGTGGGCCCGGGGCCAAAAACATTCAGTACTTC. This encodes CAWSVRGPGAKNIQYF.

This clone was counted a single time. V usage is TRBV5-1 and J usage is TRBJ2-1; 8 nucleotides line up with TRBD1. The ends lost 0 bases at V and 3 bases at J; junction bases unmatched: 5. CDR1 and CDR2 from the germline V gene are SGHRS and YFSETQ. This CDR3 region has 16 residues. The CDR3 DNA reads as TGCGCCAGCAGCTTGGGGGCAGGGGGCAGCTACAATGAGCAGTTCTTC. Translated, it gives CASSLGAGGSYNEQFF.

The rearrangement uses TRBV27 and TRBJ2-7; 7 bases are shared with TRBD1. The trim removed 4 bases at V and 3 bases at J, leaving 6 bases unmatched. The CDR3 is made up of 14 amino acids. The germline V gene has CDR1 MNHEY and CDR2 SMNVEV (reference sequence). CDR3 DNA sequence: TGTGCCAGCAGTTCGAAGGGGGCAGTCTACGAGCAGTACTTC. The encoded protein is CASSSKGAVYEQYF.

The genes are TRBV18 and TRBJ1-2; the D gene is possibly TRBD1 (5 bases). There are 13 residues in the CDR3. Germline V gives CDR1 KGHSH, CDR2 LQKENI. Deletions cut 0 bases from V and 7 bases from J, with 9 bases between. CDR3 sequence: CASSPPQGGGYTF. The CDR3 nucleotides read TGTGCCAGCTCACCACCTCAGGGCGGTGGCTACACCTTC.

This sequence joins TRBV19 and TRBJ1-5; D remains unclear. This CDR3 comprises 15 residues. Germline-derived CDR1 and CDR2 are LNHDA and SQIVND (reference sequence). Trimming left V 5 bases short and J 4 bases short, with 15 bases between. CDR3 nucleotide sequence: TGTGCCAGTAGTCTGCGTCTCGAGCTAAATCAGCCCCAGCATTTT. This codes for CASSLRLELNQPQHF.

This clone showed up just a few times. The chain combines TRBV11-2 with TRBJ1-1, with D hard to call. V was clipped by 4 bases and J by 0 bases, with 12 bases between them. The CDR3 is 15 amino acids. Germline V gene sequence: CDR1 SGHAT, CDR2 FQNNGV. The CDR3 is CASSSHGAVNTEAFF. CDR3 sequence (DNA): TGTGCCAGCAGCTCACACGGCGCGGTGAACACTGAAGCTTTCTTT.

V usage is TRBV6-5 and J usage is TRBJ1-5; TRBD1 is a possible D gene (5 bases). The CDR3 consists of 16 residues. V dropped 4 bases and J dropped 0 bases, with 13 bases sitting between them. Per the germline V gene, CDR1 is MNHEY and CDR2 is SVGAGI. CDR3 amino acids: CASSLLQAYSNQPQHF. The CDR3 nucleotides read TGTGCCAGCAGTTTGTTACAGGCATATAGCAATCAGCCCCAGCATTTT.

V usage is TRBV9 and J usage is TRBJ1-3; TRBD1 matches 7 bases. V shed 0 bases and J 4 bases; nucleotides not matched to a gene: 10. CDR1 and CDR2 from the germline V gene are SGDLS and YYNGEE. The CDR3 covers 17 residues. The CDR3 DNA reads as TGTGCCAGCAGCGTAGCTTCCAGGGGGAACTACGGAAACACCATATATTTT. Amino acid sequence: CASSVASRGNYGNTIYF.

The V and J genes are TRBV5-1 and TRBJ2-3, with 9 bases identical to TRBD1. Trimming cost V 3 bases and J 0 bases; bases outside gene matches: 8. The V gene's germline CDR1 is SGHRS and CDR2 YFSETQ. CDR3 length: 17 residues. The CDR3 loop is CASSSTGTGFSTDTQYF. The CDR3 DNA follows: TGCGCCAGCAGCTCCACCGGGACAGGGTTTAGCACAGATACGCAGTATTTT.

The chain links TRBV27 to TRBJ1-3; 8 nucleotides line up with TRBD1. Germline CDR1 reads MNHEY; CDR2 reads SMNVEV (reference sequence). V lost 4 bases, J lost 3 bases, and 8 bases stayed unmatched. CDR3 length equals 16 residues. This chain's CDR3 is CASSSTGGNVGNTIYF. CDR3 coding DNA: TGTGCCAGCAGTTCAACAGGGGGTAATGTTGGAAACACCATATATTTT.

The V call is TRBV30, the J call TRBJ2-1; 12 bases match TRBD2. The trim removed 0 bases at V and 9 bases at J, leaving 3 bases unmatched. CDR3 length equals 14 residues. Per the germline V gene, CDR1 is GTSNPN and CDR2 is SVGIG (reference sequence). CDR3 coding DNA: TGTGCCTGGAGTGTAAGACTAGCGGGAGCTGAGCAGTTCTTC. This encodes CAWSVRLAGAEQFF.

The chain's CDR3 is CASSLQRRSGANVLTF. The CDR3, as DNA: TGTGCCAGTAGTTTGCAACGGCGCTCTGGGGCCAACGTCCTGACTTTC. V usage is TRBV19 and J usage is TRBJ2-6; D is ambiguous. This CDR3 has 16 residues. Trimming left V 5 bases short and J 0 bases short, with 11 bases between. Germline CDR1 is LNHDA and CDR2 is SQIVND (reference sequence).

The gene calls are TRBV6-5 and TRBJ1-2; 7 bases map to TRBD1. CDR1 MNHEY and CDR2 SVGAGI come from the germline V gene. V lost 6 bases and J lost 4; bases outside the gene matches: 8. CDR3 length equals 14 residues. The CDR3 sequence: CASRGTEAPYGYTF. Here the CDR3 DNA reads TGTGCCAGCAGGGGGACAGAGGCCCCCTATGGCTACACCTTC.

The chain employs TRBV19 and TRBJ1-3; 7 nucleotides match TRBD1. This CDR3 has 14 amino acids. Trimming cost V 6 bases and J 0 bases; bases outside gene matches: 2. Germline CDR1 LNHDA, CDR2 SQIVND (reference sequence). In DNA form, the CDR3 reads TGTGCCAGTAGAAGGGACAGCTCTGGAAACACCATATATTTT. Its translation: CASRRDSSGNTIYF. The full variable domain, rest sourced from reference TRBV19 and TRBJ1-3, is DGGITQSPKYLFRKEGQNVTLSCEQNLNHDAMYWYRQDPGQGLRLIYYSQIVNDFQKGDIAEGYSVSREKKESFPLTVTSAQKNPTAFYLCASRRDSSGNTIYFGEGSWLTVV.

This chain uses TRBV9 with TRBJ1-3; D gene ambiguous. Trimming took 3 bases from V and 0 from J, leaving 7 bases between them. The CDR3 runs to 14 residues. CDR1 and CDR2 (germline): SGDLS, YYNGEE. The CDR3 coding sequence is TGTGCCAGCAGCGCCAAGAGCTCTGGAAACACCATATATTTT. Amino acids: CASSAKSSGNTIYF.

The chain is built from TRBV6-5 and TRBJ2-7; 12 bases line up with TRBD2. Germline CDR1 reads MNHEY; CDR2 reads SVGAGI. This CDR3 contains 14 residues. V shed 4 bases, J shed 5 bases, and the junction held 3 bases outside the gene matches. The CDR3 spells CASSWLAGGHEQYF. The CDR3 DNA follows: TGTGCCAGCAGTTGGCTAGCGGGAGGGCACGAGCAGTACTTC.

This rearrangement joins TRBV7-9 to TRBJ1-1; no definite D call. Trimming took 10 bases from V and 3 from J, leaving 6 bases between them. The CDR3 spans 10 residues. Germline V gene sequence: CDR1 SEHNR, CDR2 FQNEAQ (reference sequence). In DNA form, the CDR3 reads TGTGCCACCTACCACACTGAAGCTTTCTTT. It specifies CATYHTEAFF.

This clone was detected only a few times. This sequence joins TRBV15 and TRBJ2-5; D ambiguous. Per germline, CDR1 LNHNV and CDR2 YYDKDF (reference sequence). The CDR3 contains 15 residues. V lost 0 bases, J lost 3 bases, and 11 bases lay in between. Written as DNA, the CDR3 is TGTGCCACCAGCAGAGATTTGCAGAGAGAAGAGACCCAGTACTTC. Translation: CATSRDLQREETQYF.

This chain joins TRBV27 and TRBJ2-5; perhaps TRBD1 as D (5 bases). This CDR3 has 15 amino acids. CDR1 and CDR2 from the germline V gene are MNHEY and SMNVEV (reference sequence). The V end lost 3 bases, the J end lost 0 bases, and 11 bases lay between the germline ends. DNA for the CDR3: TGTGCCAGCAGTTTCCAGGGAAAGTACCAAGAGACCCAGTACTTC. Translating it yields CASSFQGKYQETQYF.

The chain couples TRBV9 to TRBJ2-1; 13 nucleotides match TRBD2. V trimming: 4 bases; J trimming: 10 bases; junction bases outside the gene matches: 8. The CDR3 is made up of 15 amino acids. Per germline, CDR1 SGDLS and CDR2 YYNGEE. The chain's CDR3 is CASSNRLAGGLEQFF. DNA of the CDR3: TGTGCCAGCAGCAACCGACTAGCGGGAGGTCTAGAGCAGTTCTTC. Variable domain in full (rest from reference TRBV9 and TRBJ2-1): DSGVTQTPKHLITATGQRVTLRCSPRSGDLSVYWYQQSLDQGLQFLIQYYNGEERAKGNILERFSAQQFPDLHSELNLSSLELGDSALYFCASSNRLAGGLEQFFGPGTRLTVL.

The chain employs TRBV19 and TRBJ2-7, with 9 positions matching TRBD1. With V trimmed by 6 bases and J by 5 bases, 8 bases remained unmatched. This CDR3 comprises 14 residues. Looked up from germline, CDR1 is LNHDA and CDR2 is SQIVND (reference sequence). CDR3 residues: CASSRGQGGDEQYF. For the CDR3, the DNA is TGTGCCAGTAGCAGGGGACAGGGAGGAGACGAGCAGTACTTC. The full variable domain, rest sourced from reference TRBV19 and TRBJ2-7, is DGGITQSPKYLFRKEGQNVTLSCEQNLNHDAMYWYRQDPGQGLRLIYYSQIVNDFQKGDIAEGYSVSREKKESFPLTVTSAQKNPTAFYLCASSRGQGGDEQYFGPGTRLTVT.

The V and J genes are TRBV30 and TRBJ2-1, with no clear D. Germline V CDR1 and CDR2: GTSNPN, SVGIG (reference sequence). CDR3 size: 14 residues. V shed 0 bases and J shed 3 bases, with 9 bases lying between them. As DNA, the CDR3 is TGTGCCTGGAGTGTAGCTTGGCTCTACAATGAGCAGTTCTTC. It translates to CAWSVAWLYNEQFF.